The sequence of this T cell receptor (beta chain) was determined in a study of control samples from healthy donors and cancer patients. Trimming shortened V by 2 bases and J by 0 bases, and 8 bases separated the two germline ends. This CDR3 comprises 15 residues. The germline gives CDR1 LGHDT, CDR2 YNNKEL (reference sequence). The protocol was immunoSEQ multiplex PCR, while the TCRdb copy is restricted to in-frame clones and leaves out a portion. In the table there are around 110,000 clones, roughly nine tenths of which are singletons. Sequencing was done on a sample of PBMCs. The chain has TRBV3-1 (or the pseudogene TRBV3-2) and TRBJ2-1; D unclear. This clonotype was obtained from a woman aged 45-60 years with colorectal cancer. As DNA, the CDR3 is TGTGCCAGCAGCCAAATGGGTAGCTCCTACAATGAGCAGTTCTTC. This codes for CASSQMGSSYNEQFF.